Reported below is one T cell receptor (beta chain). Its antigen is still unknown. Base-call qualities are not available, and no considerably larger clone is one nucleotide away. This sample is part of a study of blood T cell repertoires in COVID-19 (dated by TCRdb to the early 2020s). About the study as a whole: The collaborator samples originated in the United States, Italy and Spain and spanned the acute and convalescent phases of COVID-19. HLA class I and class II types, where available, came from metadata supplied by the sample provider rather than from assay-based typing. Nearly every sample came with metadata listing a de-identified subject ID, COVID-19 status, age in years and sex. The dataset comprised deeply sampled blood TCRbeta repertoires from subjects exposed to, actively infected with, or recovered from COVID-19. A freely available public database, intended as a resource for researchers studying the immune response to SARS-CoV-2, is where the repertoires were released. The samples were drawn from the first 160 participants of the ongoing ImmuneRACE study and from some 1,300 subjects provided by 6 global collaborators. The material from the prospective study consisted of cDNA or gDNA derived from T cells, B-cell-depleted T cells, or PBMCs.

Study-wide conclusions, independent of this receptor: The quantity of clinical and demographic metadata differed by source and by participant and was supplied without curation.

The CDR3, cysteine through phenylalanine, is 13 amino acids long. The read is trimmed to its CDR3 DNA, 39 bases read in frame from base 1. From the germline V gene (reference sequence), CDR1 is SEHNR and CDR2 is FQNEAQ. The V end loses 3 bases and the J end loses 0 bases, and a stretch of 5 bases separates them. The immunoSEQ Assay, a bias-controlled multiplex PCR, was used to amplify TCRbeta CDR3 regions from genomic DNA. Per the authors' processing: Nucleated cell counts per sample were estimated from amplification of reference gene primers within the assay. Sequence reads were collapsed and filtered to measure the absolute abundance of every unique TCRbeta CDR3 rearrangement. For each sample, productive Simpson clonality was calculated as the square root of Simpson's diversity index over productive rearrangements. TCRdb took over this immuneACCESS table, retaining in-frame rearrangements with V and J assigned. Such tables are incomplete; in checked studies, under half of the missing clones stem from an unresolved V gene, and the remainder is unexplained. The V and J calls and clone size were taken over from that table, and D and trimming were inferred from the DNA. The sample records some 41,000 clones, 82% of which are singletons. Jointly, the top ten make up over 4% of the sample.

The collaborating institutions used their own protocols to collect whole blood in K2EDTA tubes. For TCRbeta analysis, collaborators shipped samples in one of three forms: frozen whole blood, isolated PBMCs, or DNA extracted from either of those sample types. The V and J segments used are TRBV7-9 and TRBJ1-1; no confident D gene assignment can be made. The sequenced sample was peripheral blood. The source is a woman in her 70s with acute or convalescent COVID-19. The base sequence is TGTGCCAGCAGCTTCCAGGTGAACACTGAAGCTTTCTTT. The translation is CASSFQVNTEAFF.